A selection of T cell receptor beta chains follows, all from one sample in a study of blood T cell repertoires in COVID-19. This table comes from immunoSEQ multiplex PCR, and its TCRdb copy is limited to in-frame clones, with some not included. The data show about 46,000 clones, 70% to 90% seen once. Material: peripheral blood. The receptor source for this set is a human donor in a cohort sampled during active COVID-19. The donor label of this sample is uncertain. Each CDR3 is given with its conserved first and last residue. The order of the fields is V gene, J gene, D gene, clone size, CDR3 protein, CDR3 DNA. A D gene is named only where the DNA matches it firmly. Rows may omit the clone size; those that give it use once, few, many or a size class.

TRBV6-2/TRBV6-3	TRBJ2-7	TRBD1	.	CASSSDRGPYEQYF	TGTGCCAGCAGTTCAGACAGGGGTCCCTACGAGCAGTACTTC
TRBV4-3	TRBJ2-7	TRBD1	.	CASSLDRGTYEQYF	TGCGCCAGCAGCCTGGACAGGGGCACCTACGAGCAGTACTTC
TRBV11-2	TRBJ2-3	TRBD2	.	CASSDRTSGGLGTDTQYF	TGTGCCAGCAGCGACCGGACTAGCGGGGGTCTGGGCACAGATACGCAGTATTTT
TRBV28	TRBJ1-2	TRBD1	.	CASRGDSSYGYTF	TGTGCCAGCAGAGGGGACAGCTCCTATGGCTACACCTTC
TRBV18	TRBJ1-1	.	.	CASSPDAVRGEAFF	TGTGCCAGCTCACCAGACGCGGTAAGGGGAGAAGCTTTCTTT
TRBV7-9	TRBJ2-3	TRBD1	.	CASSLGTGPTDTQYF	TGTGCCAGCAGCCTCGGGACAGGGCCAACAGATACGCAGTATTTT
TRBV7-2	TRBJ1-2	.	.	CASSPRGGVAGYTF	TGTGCCAGCAGCCCCCGGGGAGGCGTGGCAGGCTACACCTTC
TRBV9	TRBJ2-1	TRBD2	.	CASSVSSGFYNEQFF	TGTGCCAGCAGCGTCTCTAGCGGATTTTACAATGAGCAGTTCTTC
TRBV6-1	TRBJ1-2	.	.	CASSENTYGYTF	TGTGCCAGCAGTGAGAACACGTATGGCTACACCTTC
TRBV7-9	TRBJ1-2	.	once	CASSLVADYGYTF	TGTGCCAGCAGCTTAGTGGCAGACTATGGCTACACCTTC
TRBV4-2	TRBJ1-2	.	.	CASSQDTGIGVSQLWGYTF	TGTGCCAGCAGCCAAGATACAGGGATAGGTGTAAGCCAGCTATGGGGCTACACCTTC
TRBV4-1	TRBJ2-1	TRBD1	few	CASSQANLVGGAYNEQFF	TGCGCCAGCAGCCAGGCAAACTTAGTAGGGGGCGCCTACAATGAGCAGTTCTTC
TRBV12-3/TRBV12-4	TRBJ1-1	.	.	CASSLWGAEAFF	TGTGCCAGCAGTTTATGGGGGGCTGAAGCTTTCTTT
TRBV11-2	TRBJ1-3	.	.	CASSDRTGSGNTIYF	TGTGCCAGCAGCGACAGAACAGGGTCTGGAAACACCATATATTTT
TRBV4-2	TRBJ1-3	.	.	CASSFAGAEGNTIYF	TGTGCCAGCAGCTTCGCGGGAGCAGAAGGAAACACCATATATTTT
TRBV14	TRBJ1-4	TRBD1	.	CASSRTLTGDEKLFF	TGTGCCAGCAGCCGAACTCTAACAGGGGATGAAAAACTGTTTTTT
TRBV5-6	TRBJ1-2	.	.	CASSLVTGNYGYTF	TGTGCCAGCAGCTTGGTCACGGGAAACTATGGCTACACCTTC
TRBV7-2	TRBJ1-4	.	.	CASSSQGTNEKLFF	TGTGCCAGCAGCTCACAGGGAACTAATGAAAAACTGTTTTTT
TRBV18	TRBJ2-3	.	.	CASSWAGSTDTQYF	TGTGCCAGCTCATGGGCAGGTAGCACAGATACGCAGTATTTT
TRBV7-2	TRBJ2-1	TRBD2	.	CASSPGGSSGAGEQFF	TGTGCCAGCAGCCCCGGAGGTAGTAGCGGGGCTGGGGAGCAGTTCTTC
TRBV15	TRBJ1-5	.	.	CATSSPDVTVSNQPQHF	TGTGCCACCAGCAGCCCCGATGTAACGGTGAGCAATCAGCCCCAGCATTTT
TRBV29-1	TRBJ2-7	TRBD1	.	CSVLTGGAPYEQYF	TGCAGCGTCCTTACAGGGGGCGCGCCCTACGAGCAGTACTTC
TRBV5-1	TRBJ1-2	.	.	CASSLVSGPGNYGYTF	TGCGCCAGCAGCTTGGTGTCAGGGCCTGGTAACTATGGCTACACCTTC
TRBV9	TRBJ1-1	.	.	CASSLQGGVNTEAFF	TGTGCCAGCAGCCTGCAAGGGGGGGTGAACACTGAAGCTTTCTTT
TRBV2	TRBJ2-7	.	.	CASRNSGILRAYEQYF	TGTGCCAGCAGAAATTCCGGGATCCTCCGGGCCTACGAGCAGTACTTC
TRBV5-8	TRBJ1-5	.	.	CASSLGQVGNQPQHF	TGTGCCAGCAGCTTGGGACAGGTGGGAAATCAGCCCCAGCATTTT
TRBV19	TRBJ1-6	.	.	CASSVSNSPLHF	TGTGCCAGTAGTGTCTCTAATTCACCCCTCCACTTT
TRBV27	TRBJ2-2	.	.	CATRLAGSRAGELFF	TGTGCCACCCGCCTTGCGGGGTCGAGGGCCGGGGAGCTGTTTTTT
TRBV29-1	TRBJ2-3	TRBD1	.	CSGTQGTTDTQYF	TGCAGCGGTACACAGGGGACCACAGATACGCAGTATTTT
TRBV30	TRBJ2-7	TRBD1	.	CAWDRGQVGEQYF	TGTGCCTGGGACAGGGGGCAGGTAGGCGAGCAGTACTTC
TRBV7-8	TRBJ1-2	.	.	CASSAVLRLGGPGSQGGYGYTF	TGTGCCAGCAGCGCGGTCCTTCGTCTCGGGGGACCGGGAAGCCAGGGAGGCTATGGCTACACCTTC
TRBV30	TRBJ2-7	.	.	CAWSVSRMVYEQYF	TGTGCCTGGAGTGTCTCCAGGATGGTCTACGAGCAGTACTTC
TRBV6-2/TRBV6-3	TRBJ1-6	TRBD1	.	CASSGQGRSPLHF	TGTGCCAGCAGTGGACAGGGACGGTCACCCCTCCACTTT
TRBV5-1	TRBJ2-5	TRBD2	.	CASSLGPSGGALETQYF	TGCGCCAGCAGCTTGGGGCCTAGCGGGGGGGCCTTGGAGACCCAGTACTTC
TRBV30	TRBJ1-1	TRBD1	.	CAWSVGQVDEAFF	TGTGCCTGGAGTGTCGGACAGGTCGATGAAGCTTTCTTT
TRBV5-1	TRBJ1-3	.	.	CASSLESGPGNTIYF	TGCGCCAGCAGCTTGGAGTCAGGGCCTGGAAACACCATATATTTT
TRBV9	TRBJ2-5	TRBD1	few	CASSARQGWGQETQYF	TGTGCCAGCAGCGCCCGACAGGGCTGGGGACAAGAGACCCAGTACTTC
TRBV6-6	TRBJ2-7	.	.	CASSPPGGIYEQYF	TGTGCCAGCAGTCCCCCAGGGGGGATCTACGAGCAGTACTTC
TRBV5-4	TRBJ2-2	.	.	CASSLARFGELFF	TGTGCCAGCAGCTTGGCGAGGTTCGGGGAGCTGTTTTTT
TRBV20-1	TRBJ2-7	.	.	CSASPLGLAKYEQYF	TGCAGTGCTAGTCCGCTGGGACTCGCGAAGTACGAGCAGTACTTC
TRBV6-6	TRBJ1-3	.	.	CASYADRILSGNTIYF	TGTGCCAGCTACGCTGACAGGATACTCTCTGGAAACACCATATATTTT
TRBV9	TRBJ1-2	.	.	CASSLEAPLYGYTF	TGTGCCAGCAGCTTGGAGGCCCCTCTCTATGGCTACACCTTC